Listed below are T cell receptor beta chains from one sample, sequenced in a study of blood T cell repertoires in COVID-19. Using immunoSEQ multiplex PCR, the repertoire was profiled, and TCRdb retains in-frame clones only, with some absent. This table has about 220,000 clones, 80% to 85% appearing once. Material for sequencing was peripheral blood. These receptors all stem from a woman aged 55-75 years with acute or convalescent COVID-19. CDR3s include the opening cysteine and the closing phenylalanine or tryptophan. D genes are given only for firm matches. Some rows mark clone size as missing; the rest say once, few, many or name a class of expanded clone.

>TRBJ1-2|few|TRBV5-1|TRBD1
CASSSGQVDLDYGYTF
TGCGCCAGCAGCTCGGGACAGGTAGACCTCGACTATGGCTACACCTTC
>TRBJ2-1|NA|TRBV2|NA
CASSGANEQFF
TGTGCCAGCAGTGGGGCCAATGAGCAGTTCTTC
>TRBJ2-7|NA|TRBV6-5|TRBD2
CASSSERGSSYEQYF
TGTGCCAGCAGCTCCGAGCGGGGGAGCTCCTACGAGCAGTACTTC
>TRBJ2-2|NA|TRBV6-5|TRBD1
CASRRTGRELFF
TGTGCCAGCAGGCGGACAGGCCGGGAGCTGTTTTTT
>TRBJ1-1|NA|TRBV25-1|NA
CASSEGVGGTVTEAFF
TGTGCCAGCAGTGAAGGGGTGGGAGGGACGGTCACTGAAGCTTTCTTT
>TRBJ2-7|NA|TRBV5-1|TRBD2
CASSLELAGVDEQYF
TGCGCCAGCAGCTTGGAACTAGCGGGGGTCGACGAGCAGTACTTC
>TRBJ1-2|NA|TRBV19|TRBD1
CASSLKGQGYGYTF
TGTGCCAGTAGTTTAAAGGGACAGGGGTATGGCTACACCTTC
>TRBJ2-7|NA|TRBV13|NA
CASTQIGAQGPYEQYF
TGTGCCAGCACCCAGATCGGAGCTCAGGGGCCCTACGAGCAGTACTTC
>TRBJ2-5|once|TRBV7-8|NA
CASSLAREETQYF
TGTGCCAGCAGCTTAGCCAGGGAAGAGACCCAGTACTTC
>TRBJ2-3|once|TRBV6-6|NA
CASSRFGGGESTDTQYF
TGTGCCAGCAGCCGCTTCGGTGGAGGGGAAAGCACAGATACGCAGTATTTT
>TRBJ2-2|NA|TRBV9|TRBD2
CASSVTGGPTGELFF
TGTGCCAGCAGCGTTACGGGGGGGCCGACCGGGGAGCTGTTTTTT
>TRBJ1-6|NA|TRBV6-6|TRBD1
CASSPGTGGYNSPLHF
TGTGCCAGCAGCCCTGGGACAGGGGGCTATAATTCACCCCTCCACTTT
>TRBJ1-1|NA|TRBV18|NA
CASSPVQGGGEAFF
TGTGCCAGCTCACCGGTCCAGGGTGGTGGTGAAGCTTTCTTT
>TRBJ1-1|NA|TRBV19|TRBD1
CASSWGRQGNTEAFF
TGTGCCAGTAGTTGGGGCCGACAGGGTAACACTGAAGCTTTCTTT
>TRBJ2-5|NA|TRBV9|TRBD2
CASSAVAGGPKTQYF
TGTGCCAGCAGCGCAGTAGCGGGGGGGCCGAAGACCCAGTACTTC
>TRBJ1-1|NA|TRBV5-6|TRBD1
CASSTGTVNTEAFF
TGTGCCAGCAGCACCGGGACAGTAAACACTGAAGCTTTCTTT
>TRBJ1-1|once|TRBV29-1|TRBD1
CSVAGTGTEAFF
TGCAGCGTCGCCGGGACAGGCACTGAAGCTTTCTTT
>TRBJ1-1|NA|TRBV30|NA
CAWRGRMRDTEAFF
TGTGCCTGGAGGGGGAGGATGAGGGACACTGAAGCTTTCTTT
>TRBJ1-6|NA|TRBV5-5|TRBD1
CASSLMTGDTSPLHF
TGTGCCAGCAGCCTGATGACAGGGGACACTTCACCCCTCCACTTT
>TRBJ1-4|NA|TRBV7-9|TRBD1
CASSLGQGYEKLFF
TGTGCCAGCAGCTTGGGACAGGGGTATGAAAAACTGTTTTTT
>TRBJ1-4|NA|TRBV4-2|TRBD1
CASSSRQHRGVEKLFF
TGTGCCAGCAGCAGCAGACAGCACAGGGGTGTTGAAAAACTGTTTTTT
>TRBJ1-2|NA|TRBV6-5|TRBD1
CASSQQTGGYGYTF
TGTGCCAGCTCCCAGCAGACAGGGGGCTATGGCTACACCTTC
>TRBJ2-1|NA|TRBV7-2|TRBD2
CASSALGLAGGGARQFF
TGTGCCAGCAGCGCCCTTGGACTAGCGGGGGGGGGTGCACGGCAGTTCTTC
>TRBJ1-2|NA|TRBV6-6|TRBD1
CASSRAADRGSRFYYGYTF
TGTGCCAGCAGTCGAGCGGCGGACAGGGGCAGCCGTTTTTACTATGGCTACACCTTC
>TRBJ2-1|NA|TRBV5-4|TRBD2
CASRTGRTSGYNEQFF
TGTGCCAGCAGAACCGGGCGGACTAGCGGTTACAATGAGCAGTTCTTC
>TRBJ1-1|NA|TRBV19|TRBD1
CASRGTGGRNTEAFF
TGTGCCAGTAGAGGGACAGGGGGCCGTAACACTGAAGCTTTCTTT
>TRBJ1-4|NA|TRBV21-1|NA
CASSTDRGRTNEKLFF
TGTGCCAGCAGCACGGACAGGGGGCGGACGAATGAAAAACTGTTTTTT
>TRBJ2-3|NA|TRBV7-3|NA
CASSLEGHGTDTQYF
TGTGCCAGCAGCTTAGAAGGACACGGCACAGATACGCAGTATTTT
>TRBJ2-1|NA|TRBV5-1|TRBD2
CASSLPRTSGVFNEQFF
TGCGCCAGCAGCTTGCCCCGGACTAGCGGGGTCTTCAATGAGCAGTTCTTC
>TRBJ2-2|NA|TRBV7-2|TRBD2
CASSPRGLAGGSITGELFF
TGTGCCAGCAGCCCCCGGGGACTAGCGGGGGGGTCGATCACCGGGGAGCTGTTTTTT
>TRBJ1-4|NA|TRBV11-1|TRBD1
CASRRTGTGSEKLFF
TGTGCCAGCAGGCGGACCGGGACAGGTTCTGAAAAACTGTTTTTT
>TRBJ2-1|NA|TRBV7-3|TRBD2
CASSLKRGEQFF
TGTGCCAGCAGCTTAAAGCGGGGTGAGCAGTTCTTC
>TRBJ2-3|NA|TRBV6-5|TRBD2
CASSYWSGGAPDTQYF
TGTGCCAGCAGTTACTGGAGCGGGGGGGCCCCAGATACGCAGTATTTT
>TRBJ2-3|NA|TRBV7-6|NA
CASSLTVVGQQDTQYF
TGTGCCAGCAGCTTAACGGTGGTGGGGCAGCAAGATACGCAGTATTTT
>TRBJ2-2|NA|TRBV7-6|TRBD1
CASSPQGAGELFF
TGTGCCAGCAGCCCACAGGGGGCCGGGGAGCTGTTTTTT
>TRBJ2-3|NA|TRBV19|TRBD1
CASSTRTGGAVLTRTDTQYF
TGTGCCAGTAGTACGAGGACAGGGGGCGCGGTGCTCACTCGCACAGATACGCAGTATTTT
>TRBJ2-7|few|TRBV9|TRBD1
CASSAGTGFYEQYF
TGTGCCAGCAGCGCCGGGACAGGGTTCTACGAGCAGTACTTC
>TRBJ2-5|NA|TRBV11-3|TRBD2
CASSVSGTSGQETQYF
TGTGCCAGCAGCGTTTCCGGGACTAGCGGCCAAGAGACCCAGTACTTC
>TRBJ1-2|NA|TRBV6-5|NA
CASSRQQGPYGYTF
TGTGCCAGCAGTCGTCAACAGGGCCCCTATGGCTACACCTTC
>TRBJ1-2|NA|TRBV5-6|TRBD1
CASIDRTGGRGYTF
TGTGCCAGCATCGATAGGACAGGGGGCCGTGGCTACACCTTC
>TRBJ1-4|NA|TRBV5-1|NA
CASSLEAGLGKLFF
TGCGCCAGCAGCTTGGAGGCGGGTCTGGGAAAACTGTTTTTT
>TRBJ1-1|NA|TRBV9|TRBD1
CASSVGAGGQNTEAFF
TGTGCCAGCAGCGTAGGGGCAGGGGGACAGAACACTGAAGCTTTCTTT
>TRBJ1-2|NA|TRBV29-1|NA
CSAWGGEGYGYTF
TGCAGCGCCTGGGGGGGCGAGGGCTATGGCTACACCTTC
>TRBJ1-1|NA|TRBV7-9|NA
CASSSQGSTEAFF
TGTGCCAGCAGCTCCCAGGGGTCCACTGAAGCTTTCTTT
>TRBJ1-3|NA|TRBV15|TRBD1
CATSRGSAGQDLSGNTIYF
TGTGCCACCAGCAGAGGGTCCGCGGGACAGGACCTCTCTGGAAACACCATATATTTT
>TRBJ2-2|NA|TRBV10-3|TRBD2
CAMNLAGGTGELFF
TGTGCCATGAACCTAGCGGGGGGCACCGGGGAGCTGTTTTTT
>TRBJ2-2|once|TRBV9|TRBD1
CASSVDGRGSPGELFF
TGTGCCAGCAGCGTAGATGGCAGGGGGTCGCCCGGGGAGCTGTTTTTT
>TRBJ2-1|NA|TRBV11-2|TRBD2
CASRLAGGLHNEQFF
TGTGCCAGCAGGCTAGCGGGGGGACTACACAATGAGCAGTTCTTC
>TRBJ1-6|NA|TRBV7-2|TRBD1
CASRRDSNSPLHF
TGTGCCAGCCGCAGGGACAGTAATTCACCCCTCCACTTT
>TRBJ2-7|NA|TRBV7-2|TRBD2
CASSSSRLAVYEQYF
TGTGCCAGCAGCTCCAGCCGGCTAGCGGTTTACGAGCAGTACTTC